The source of this T cell receptor beta chain is a study of CD8+ T cells in alopecia areata. Study results and limitations: In scalp and blood, many expanded lesional clones persisted during tofacitinib.

From germline, CDR1 is LGHNA and CDR2 YNFKEQ. The CDR3 runs 18 residues. Trimming cost V 1 base and J 0 bases; bases outside gene matches: 6. This clone showed up just a few times. Its matching antigen is unknown. Treatment given: oral pan-JAK inhibitor, 5-10 mg twice daily. cDNA serving as the sequencing template came from extracted, reverse transcribed RNA. Data came from immunoSEQ multiplex PCR; TCRdb stores just in-frame clones and leaves some out. The sample holds around 180,000 clones, about three fifths seen once. Sample: CD4+ T cells sorted from blood, taken at week 24, from a patient treated with tofacitinib. This TCR was recovered from a human donor with alopecia areata. This chain links TRBV4-2 with TRBJ2-3; 11 nucleotides align to TRBD2. The CDR3 here is CASSQGLSSGGSTDTQYF. The CDR3 DNA is TGTGCCAGCAGCCAAGGTCTTTCTAGCGGGGGGAGCACAGATACGCAGTATTTT.